These 18 T cell receptor beta chains were all obtained from the same sample, sequenced in a study of breast tumors, draining lymph nodes, adjacent tissues. Each CDR3 protein gets one entry after TCRdb re-called the multiplex PCR reads with MiXCR. The repertoire has 200,000 to 300,000 distinct CDR3 sequences, around 30% of them found once; the top ten carry more than 1%. Samples came from axillary lymph nodes draining the breast cancer. The specimen sequenced was axillary lymph node tissue. The receptors stem from a female donor with breast cancer. Some clones in this sample may be carry-over from other donors' samples.

A note on this clonotype: A much larger clone differs from this one at a single base, so this may be a read error. The rearrangement uses TRBV5-4 and TRBJ1-4; a possible D gene is TRBD1 (5 bases). V shed 7 bases and J shed 1 base, with 23 bases lying between them. CDR1 and CDR2 from the germline V gene are SGHNT and YYREEE (reference sequence). This CDR3 is 18 amino acids long. CDR3 DNA sequence: TGTGCCAGCGGCCGGGGTACCAGGGACTTGGGAACTAATGAAAAACTGTTTTTT. It encodes CASGRGTRDLGTNEKLFF.

A few counts support this clonotype. A much larger clone lies one base from this, so it may be a read error. The chain recombines TRBV20-1 with TRBJ2-7; D is unresolved. Germline V gene sequence: CDR1 DFQATT, CDR2 SNEGSKA (reference sequence). This CDR3 has 13 amino acids. CDR3 coding DNA: TGCAGTGCTAGAGACAAAATCACCTACGCGCAGTACTTC. Its translation: CSARDKITYAQYF.

This clonotype was counted at least ten times. The V call is TRBV7-8, the J call TRBJ2-3; maybe TRBD1 (5 bases). The germline V gene encodes CDR1 SGHVS and CDR2 FQNEAQ. This CDR3 spans 15 amino acids. The V end lost 5 bases, the J end lost 3 bases, and 15 bases lay between the germline ends. CDR3 nucleotide sequence: TGTGCCAGCAGCGCGGCAGGGTTGGGGACAGATACGCAGTATTTT. It translates to CASSAAGLGTDTQYF.

This clonotype was recorded many times. J is TRBJ2-7 and V is TRBV7-2; D is unclear. CDR3 length equals 13 residues. Germline V gene data show CDR1 as SGHTA and CDR2 as FQGNSA. V lost 2 bases and J 1 base, leaving 6 bases between the germline ends. The CDR3 is CASSLSQSYEQYF. The CDR3 region has the DNA TGTGCCAGCAGCTTATCACAGTCCTACGAGCAGTACTTC.

On this clonotype itself: At one end the junction does not follow the germline gene, possibly because of a read error. This chain joins TRBV9 and TRBJ2-5, with 9 bases identical to TRBD1. CDR3 length: 14 residues. The germline gives CDR1 SGDLS, CDR2 YYNGEE. The CDR3 loop is CASSARTGVETQSF. In DNA, the CDR3 is TGTGCCAGCAGCGCCCGGACAGGGGTCGAGACCCAGTCCTTC. The full variable domain, with the rest looked up from reference TRBV9 and TRBJ2-5, is DSGVTQTPKHLITATGQRVTLRCSPRSGDLSVYWYQQSLDQGLQFLIQYYNGEERAKGNILERFSAQQFPDLHSELNLSSLELGDSALYFCASSARTGVETQSFGPGTRLLVL.

This clonotype was counted at least ten times. This sequence joins TRBV6-4 and TRBJ2-7; TRBD1 agrees at 9 bases. The CDR3 runs 16 residues. Germline V gene sequence: CDR1 MRHNA, CDR2 SNTAGT. V lost 7 bases, J lost 3 bases, and 13 bases stayed unmatched. The CDR3 nucleotides are TGTGCCAGCATACCACAAAACCGGGACAGGGACTACGAGCAGTACTTC. Its translation: CASIPQNRDRDYEQYF.

In regard to this clonotype: This could be a read error, since a much larger clone is one nucleotide away. The rearrangement links TRBV6-6 to TRBJ1-2, with D unclear. Germline assignment: CDR1 MNHNY and CDR2 SVGAGI (reference sequence). The V end lost 10 bases, the J end lost 3 bases, and 9 bases lay between the germline ends. The CDR3 spans 11 residues. CDR3 in amino acids: CANNSYYGYTF. The CDR3 DNA follows: TGTGCCAACAATTCATACTATGGCTACACCTTC.

Many counts were recorded for this clonotype. V usage is TRBV15 and J usage is TRBJ2-1; 7 bases agree with TRBD1. The CDR3 length is 14 residues. Germline V lookup: CDR1 LNHNV, CDR2 YYDKDF (reference sequence). The V and J ends lost 7 bases and 2 bases, in that order; junction bases with no gene match: 5. The CDR3 loop reads CATIRQGAYNEQFF. The CDR3, as DNA: TGTGCCACCATAAGACAGGGAGCCTACAATGAGCAGTTCTTC.

This clonotype was counted between two and nine times. The chain recombines TRBV27 with TRBJ2-7; the D gene is possibly TRBD1 (6 bases). Germline CDR1 and CDR2: MNHEY and SMNVEV (reference sequence). The CDR3 totals 14 residues. Trimming removed 6 bases from V and 0 bases from J, with 12 bases in between. The CDR3 region has the DNA TGTGCCAGCAGAAGGACAGAGAGCTCCTACGAGCAGTACTTC. Amino acids: CASRRTESSYEQYF.

The chain carries TRBV27 and TRBJ1-2; tentative D call: TRBD1 (6 bases). Germline lookup yields CDR1 MNHEY and CDR2 SMNVEV (reference sequence). This CDR3 spans 13 amino acids. V lost 6 bases to trimming and J lost 5 bases, with 13 bases between them. The CDR3 DNA follows: TGTGCCAGCAGCAGGGGAGGAATTTATGGCTACACCTTC. This sequence encodes CASSRGGIYGYTF.

This clonotype was seen many times. The rearrangement joins TRBV15 to TRBJ2-2; D gene ambiguous. The CDR3 runs 16 residues. V was clipped by 0 bases and J by 1 base, with 9 bases between them. The germline V gene encodes CDR1 LNHNV and CDR2 YYDKDF (reference sequence). The CDR3, as DNA: TGTGCCACCAGCAGAGATCGGACCTTGAACACCGGGGAGCTGTTTTTT. Residues: CATSRDRTLNTGELFF.

This clonotype was recorded at least ten times. The V gene is TRBV19, the J gene TRBJ2-5, with D unresolved. CDR1 is LNHDA, CDR2 SQIVND, per germline (reference sequence). There are 15 residues in the CDR3. V dropped 3 bases and J dropped 4 bases, with 15 bases sitting between them. The CDR3 coding sequence is TGTGCCAGTAGTATGGTAGTAGCCCTTCTAGAGACCCAGTACTTC. This encodes CASSMVVALLETQYF.

This clonotype was found many times. The V gene is TRBV12-3 or TRBV12-4, the J gene TRBJ2-3, with D possibly TRBD2 on 6 matching bases. The CDR3 covers 14 residues. Trimming removed 5 bases at V and 2 bases at J, with 11 bases between. CDR3 amino acids: CASSIGTATDTQYF. DNA for the CDR3: TGTGCCAGCAGTATCGGGACTGCCACAGATACGCAGTATTTT.

The chain uses TRBV6-6 and TRBJ2-5; D possibly matches TRBD1 or TRBD2 (5 bases each). This CDR3 is built from 14 residues. Germline assignment: CDR1 MNHNY and CDR2 SVGAGI (reference sequence). Trimming removed 6 bases from V and 0 bases from J, with 11 bases in between. CDR3 loop: CASRPVGHQETQYF. The CDR3, as DNA: TGTGCCAGCAGGCCGGTGGGACACCAAGAGACCCAGTACTTC.

As to this clonotype: Compared with germline, one end of the junction differs, possibly owing to a read error. The DNA for the CDR3 is TGTGCCAGCAGCCATAGCCCCCGGCAGGCGGACTACGAGCAGTCCTTC. It codes for CASSHSPRQADYEQSF. The V gene is TRBV7-9, the J gene TRBJ2-7; possible D gene TRBD2, 6 bases. Germline loops: CDR1 SEHNR, CDR2 FQNEAQ (reference sequence). This CDR3 is 16 amino acids long. The full variable domain, in which reference TRBV7-9 and TRBJ2-7 provide the parts outside the CDR3, is DTGVSQNPRHKITKRGQNVTFRCDPISEHNRLYWYRQTLGQGPEFLTYFQNEAQLEKSRLLSDRFSAERPKGSFSTLEIQRTEQGDSAMYLCASSHSPRQADYEQSFGPGTRLTVT.

A few counts support this clonotype. A single base separates this from a much larger clone, so it may be a read error. The V gene is TRBV9, the J gene TRBJ1-4; tentative D call: TRBD1 (6 bases). This CDR3 has 15 residues. The germline V gene has CDR1 SGDLS and CDR2 YYNGEE. This CDR3 is CASSVGGTTNEKPFF. In nucleotides, the CDR3 is TGTGCCAGCAGCGTCGGGGGGACAACTAATGAAAAACCGTTTTTT. Using reference TRBV9 and TRBJ1-4 for the parts outside the CDR3, the full variable domain is DSGVTQTPKHLITATGQRVTLRCSPRSGDLSVYWYQQSLDQGLQFLIQYYNGEERAKGNILERFSAQQFPDLHSELNLSSLELGDSALYFCASSVGGTTNEKPFFGSGTQLSVL.

This chain joins TRBV15 and TRBJ2-2; weak D call: TRBD1 (6 bases). The CDR3 spans 13 residues. The V gene's germline CDR1 is LNHNV and CDR2 YYDKDF (reference sequence). V was clipped by 4 bases and J by 5 bases, with 8 bases between them. The CDR3 DNA reads as TGTGCCACCAGCACAGGGGCGACCGGGGAGCTGTTTTTT. Protein: CATSTGATGELFF. Full variable domain (remainder filled in from reference TRBV15 and TRBJ2-2): DAMVIQNPRYQVTQFGKPVTLSCSQTLNHNVMYWYQQKSSQAPKLLFHYYDKDFNNEADTPDNFQSRRPNTSFCFLDIRSPGLGDTAMYLCATSTGATGELFFGEGSRLTVL.

In its sample, this clonotype was seen many times. This chain joins TRBV5-4 and TRBJ2-2; D is undetermined. Germline CDR1 and CDR2: SGHNT and YYREEE (reference sequence). Deletions cut 1 base from V and 5 bases from J, with 12 bases between. This CDR3 contains 15 residues. Here the CDR3 DNA reads TGTGCCAGCAGCTTGACCAGCATCACGACCGGGGAGCTGTTTTTT. Encoded protein: CASSLTSITTGELFF.